This T cell receptor beta chain came from a study of shared clonotypes between healthy human individuals. Study-level points and caveats: Generally, naive subsets (rather than memory subsets) showed larger estimated richness.

TCRdb keeps only in-frame clones here, not all; method: immunoSEQ multiplex PCR. The sample lists approximately 2.5 million clones, over 85% seen once, with 0.36% in the top ten. A remark on this clone: No antigen is known for it.

All the donors were Caucasian adults who lived in Nashville, Tennessee. This TCR came from a man aged 18 to 29 in good health. Some clones in this sample may be carry-over from other donors' samples. The sample consisted of naive CD4+ T cells from PBMCs. This sample's subset: CD45RA+ positively selected.

The CDR3 DNA follows: TGTGCCAGCAGCTTAGGGGCCGTGCAGTTCTTC. Its protein is CASSLGAVQFF. The V call is TRBV11-3, the J call TRBJ2-1; D is uncertain. Germline-derived CDR1 and CDR2 are SGHNT and YENEEA. The V gene lost 1 base and the J gene lost 12 bases, with 7 bases spanning the gap. This CDR3 has 11 amino acids.